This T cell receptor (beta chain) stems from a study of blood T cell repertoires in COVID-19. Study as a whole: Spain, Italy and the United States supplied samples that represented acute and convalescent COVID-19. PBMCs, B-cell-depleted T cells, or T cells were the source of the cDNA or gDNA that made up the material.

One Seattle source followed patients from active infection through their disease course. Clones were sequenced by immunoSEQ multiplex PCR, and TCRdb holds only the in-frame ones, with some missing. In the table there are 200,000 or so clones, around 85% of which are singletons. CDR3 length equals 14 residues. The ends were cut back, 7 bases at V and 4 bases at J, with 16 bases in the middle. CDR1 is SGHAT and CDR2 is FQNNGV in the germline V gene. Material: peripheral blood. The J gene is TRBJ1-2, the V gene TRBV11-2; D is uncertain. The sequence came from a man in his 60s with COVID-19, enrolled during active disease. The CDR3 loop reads CASTNTGYSYGYTF. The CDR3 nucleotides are TGTGCCAGCACCAACACGGGTTACTCCTATGGCTACACCTTC.